This TCR beta chain was sequenced in a study of shared clonotypes between healthy human individuals. Cells designated naive CD8 were CD45RO-negative and were positively selected for CCR7, with terminally differentiated effector memory CD45RA+ cells excluded. Germline assignment: CDR1 MDHEN and CDR2 SYDVKM. The CDR3 totals 14 residues. V was cut by 7 bases and J by 5 bases, with 17 bases left in between. TCRdb's copy holds only in-frame clones and misses some; the assay was immunoSEQ multiplex PCR. The repertoire consists of 600,000 or so clones, with roughly 96% occurring once and the leading ten covering approximately 0.11%. General study results and limits: Sequencing depth was a factor that was expected to affect clonotype sharing among donors. The study found about 4.6% of naive CD4 clonotypes shared across several donors. Non-shared clonotypes showed lower generation probabilities than clonotypes common to all four donors.

Details on this clone: No antigen is known for it.

This TCR was sampled from a woman in her twenties or thirties in good health. Source material: naive CD8+ T cells sorted from blood. This chain uses TRBV28 with TRBJ2-5; no reliable D call. The CDR3 region is CASTLRSNGETQYF. CDR3 DNA: TGTGCCAGCACCCTCCGGAGTAATGGGGAGACCCAGTACTTC.